These 23 T cell receptor beta chains share one sample of origin, sequenced in a study of blood T cells in healthy people across ages. A second roughly 7 to 11 cycle PCR used barcoded and J-beta primers. TCRdb called the 5' RACE reads again in MiXCR, with one record for every CDR3 protein. Of hundreds of thousands of distinct CDR3 sequences listed, roughly 41% are singletons. The material sequenced was blood. These receptors all come from an older man in good health.

The V call is TRBV20-1, the J call TRBJ2-1; 9 bases map to TRBD2. The J call is doubtful: the DNA matches TRBJ2-7 better. Germline V gives CDR1 DFQATT, CDR2 SNEGSKA (reference sequence). This CDR3 is built from 15 residues. CDR3 amino acids: CSARLAGGLIVEQYF. The CDR3 DNA sequence: TGCAGTGCTAGGCTGGCGGGAGGGCTGATTGTTGAGCAGTACTTC.

This clonotype was detected a few times. The chain has TRBV6-2 or TRBV6-3 and TRBJ2-5; 15 positions match TRBD2. CDR1 is MNHEY, CDR2 SVGEGT, per germline. The CDR3 spans 15 residues. V dropped 11 bases and J dropped 2; count of bases not matched to a gene: 6. Here the CDR3 DNA reads TGTGCCGGGGGACTAGCGGGAGGAAGGCAAGAGACCCAGTACTTC. This translates into CAGGLAGGRQETQYF.

This clonotype was recorded once. This chain's CDR3 is CSARGGVGELFF. Here the CDR3 DNA reads TGCAGTGCTAGAGGCGGGGTCGGGGAGCTGTTTTTT. The chain joins TRBV20-1 to TRBJ2-2, with a weak D call TRBD2 (6 bases). Trimming removed 1 base from V and 7 bases from J, with 7 bases in between. Per germline, CDR1 DFQATT and CDR2 SNEGSKA (reference sequence). The CDR3 length is 12 residues.

This clonotype was detected many times. V and J are TRBV29-1 and TRBJ1-2; D unclear. Trimming removed 3 bases at V and 9 bases at J, with 11 bases between. This CDR3 spans 11 amino acids. Germline CDR1 SQVTM, CDR2 ANQGSEA. The DNA for the CDR3 is TGCAGCGTTGAGGTTGAGGCAAGCTACACCTTC. This gives the protein CSVEVEASYTF. Combining the CDR3 with reference TRBV29-1 and TRBJ1-2 gives the whole variable domain SAVISQKPSRDICQRGTSLTIQCQVDSQVTMMFWYRQQPGQSLTLIATANQGSEATYESGFVIDKFPISRPNLTFSTLTVSNMSPEDSSIYLCSVEVEASYTFGSGTRLTVV.

This clonotype was seen at least ten times. J is TRBJ2-6 and V is TRBV4-3; D is perhaps TRBD1 (6 bases). Germline CDR1 and CDR2: LGHNA and YSLEER. Trimming took off 4 bases at V and 1 base at J, with 14 bases between the two ends. The CDR3 runs to 17 residues. For the CDR3, the DNA is TGCGCCAGCAGCCCCTGGACAGTGAGATCTGGGGCCAACGTCCTGACTTTC. Translated: CASSPWTVRSGANVLTF.

This clonotype was picked up a small number of times. The gene calls are TRBV7-9 and TRBJ1-2, with no clear D. V was cut by 4 bases and J by 0 bases, with 12 bases left in between. The V gene's germline CDR1 is SEHNR and CDR2 FQNEAQ (reference sequence). The CDR3 totals 15 residues. The CDR3: CASSSSGPTNYGYTF. The CDR3 bases are TGTGCCAGCAGCTCCTCCGGACCGACTAACTATGGCTACACCTTC. The entire variable domain, with the rest obtained from reference TRBV7-9 and TRBJ1-2, is as follows: DTGVSQNPRHKITKRGQNVTFRCDPISEHNRLYWYRQTLGQGPEFLTYFQNEAQLEKSRLLSDRFSAERPKGSFSTLEIQRTEQGDSAMYLCASSSSGPTNYGYTFGSGTRLTVV.

The V gene is TRBV2, the J gene TRBJ2-3; D could derive from TRBD1 or TRBD2 (6 bases each). The ends were cut back, 8 bases at V and 1 base at J, with 10 bases in the middle. The CDR3 totals 13 residues. Germline V CDR1 and CDR2: SNHLY, FYNNEI. DNA of the CDR3: TGTGCCAGCGGGGGGCGGGGCACAGATACGCAGTATTTT. Protein product: CASGGRGTDTQYF.

Remarks on this clonotype: One junction end disagrees with the germline gene, perhaps due to a read error. The J gene is TRBJ2-1, the V gene TRBV10-3; 7 nucleotides line up with TRBD1. In germline, CDR1 is ENHRY, CDR2 SYGVKD. The CDR3 spans 12 residues. CDR3 sequence (DNA): TGTGCCGTCAGTGAACAGGGGAATGAGCAGTTCTTC. It specifies CAVSEQGNEQFF.

Details on this clonotype: The junction departs from the called germline gene at one end, perhaps through a read error. The chain is built from TRBV10-2 and TRBJ1-5; D is possibly TRBD1 (6 bases). The CDR3 covers 15 residues. Germline V gives CDR1 WSHSY, CDR2 SAAADI. The CDR3 sequence is CAGSEPGTTGQPQHF. The CDR3 DNA sequence: TGCGCCGGCAGTGAGCCGGGGACAACGGGTCAGCCCCAGCATTTT.

This chain uses TRBV12-5 with TRBJ2-3, with D perhaps matching TRBD1 (6 bases). The CDR3 length is 17 residues. From germline, CDR1 is LGHNT and CDR2 FRNRAP. V dropped 3 bases and J dropped 1 base, with 17 bases sitting between them. CDR3 sequence (DNA): TGTGCTAGTGGTTTCCCGTTTGGGGGCGCCGGCACAGATACGCAGTATTTT. This encodes CASGFPFGGAGTDTQYF. The whole variable domain, filled in from reference TRBV12-5 and TRBJ2-3, reads DARVTQTPRHKVTEMGQEVTMRCQPILGHNTVFWYRQTMMQGLELLAYFRNRAPLDDSGMPKDRFSAEMPDATLATLKIQPSEPRDSAVYFCASGFPFGGAGTDTQYFGPGTRLTVL.

This clonotype turned up a few times. The V and J genes are TRBV10-2 and TRBJ2-5; TRBD2 aligns across 9 bases. Germline V gives CDR1 WSHSY, CDR2 SAAADI. The CDR3 totals 20 residues. V was clipped by 2 bases and J by 11 bases; unmatched bases: 27. The DNA for the CDR3 is TGCGCCAGCAGTGAGGTTTTAGGGCGGGGGGGTGGTAACTCGGACAATGAGCAGTACTTC. This encodes CASSEVLGRGGGNSDNEQYF.

In regard to this clonotype: Relative to the germline gene, one junction end is altered; a read error may explain this. This rearrangement joins TRBV7-8 to TRBJ2-4, with 7 bases lining up with TRBD2. TRBJ2-7 explains the end of the DNA better; the J call may be wrong. The CDR3 length is 15 residues. Germline CDR1 is SGHVS and CDR2 is FQNEAQ. CDR3 in DNA: TGTGCCAACAGCCCCGGGACTAAGTTGTCCTACGAGCAGTACTTC. Translated: CANSPGTKLSYEQYF.

This clonotype was seen at least ten times. The J gene is TRBJ2-7, the V gene TRBV7-8, with D possibly matching TRBD1 (5 bases). CDR3 size: 15 residues. Trimming stripped 3 bases from V and 2 bases from J, with 14 bases between. Germline assignment: CDR1 SGHVS and CDR2 FQNEAQ. CDR3 DNA sequence: TGTGCCAGCAGCTTTGGGCGGAGACAGACCTACGAGCAGTACTTC. It yields the protein CASSFGRRQTYEQYF.

The chain recombines TRBV15 with TRBJ2-5; D unresolved. The V end lost 3 bases, the J end lost 3 bases, and 11 bases lay between the germline ends. The CDR3 has 14 amino acids. Per the germline V gene, CDR1 is LNHNV and CDR2 is YYDKDF (reference sequence). The CDR3 protein is CATSRARLEETQYF. The CDR3 DNA reads as TGTGCCACCAGCAGGGCAAGGCTAGAAGAGACCCAGTACTTC. Complete variable domain (other parts from reference TRBV15 and TRBJ2-5): DAMVIQNPRYQVTQFGKPVTLSCSQTLNHNVMYWYQQKSSQAPKLLFHYYDKDFNNEADTPDNFQSRRPNTSFCFLDIRSPGLGDTAMYLCATSRARLEETQYFGPGTRLLVL.

Here the CDR3 DNA reads TGTGCCAGCAGAGAATACGACAGGCCAAACACTGAAGCTTTCTTT. Encoded protein: CASREYDRPNTEAFF. The chain links TRBV6-2 or TRBV6-3 to TRBJ1-1; TRBD1 is a possible D gene (6 bases). The V end lost 6 bases, the J end lost 2 bases, and 16 bases lay between the germline ends. There are 15 residues in the CDR3. Germline lookup yields CDR1 MNHEY and CDR2 SVGEGT.

V is TRBV28 and J is TRBJ2-5; 10 positions match TRBD1. Per the germline V gene, CDR1 is MDHEN and CDR2 is SYDVKM. V shed 0 bases and J 5 bases; nucleotides not matched to a gene: 12. CDR3 length equals 18 residues. CDR3 sequence: CASSLWLKRPGQGETQYF. CDR3 nucleotides: TGTGCCAGCAGTTTATGGTTAAAACGACCGGGACAGGGGGAGACCCAGTACTTC.

This clonotype was picked up one time. The junction does not match germline at one end; this may be a read error. The chain joins TRBV20-1 to TRBJ2-1, with TRBD2 matching over 8 bases. This CDR3 region has 14 residues. Germline-derived CDR1 and CDR2 are DFQATT and SNEGSKA (reference sequence). This CDR3 reads CSARAGENGDEQFF. DNA of the CDR3: TGCAGTGCCAGAGCGGGGGAAAACGGTGATGAGCAGTTCTTC.

The chain joins TRBV7-2 to TRBJ2-3; TRBD1 agrees at 7 bases. CDR1 is SGHTA and CDR2 is FQGNSA in the germline V gene. Germline trimming cut 5 bases from V and 2 bases from J; bases unmatched to any gene: 4. There are 14 residues in the CDR3. As DNA, the CDR3 is TGTGCCAGCAGCAATGGACAGGTCACAGATACGCAGTATTTT. Amino acids: CASSNGQVTDTQYF.

The chain has TRBV5-1 and TRBJ1-6; perhaps TRBD1 as D (6 bases). The CDR3 runs 15 residues. Germline V gene sequence: CDR1 SGHRS, CDR2 YFSETQ. Trimming removed 2 bases from V and 7 bases from J, with 13 bases in between. Here the CDR3 DNA reads TGCGCCAGCAGCTTCGGCAGGGGAGGGAATTCACCCCTCCACTTT. This translates into CASSFGRGGNSPLHF. The whole variable domain, remainder taken from reference TRBV5-1 and TRBJ1-6, is KAGVTQTPRYLIKTRGQQVTLSCSPISGHRSVSWYQQTPGQGLQFLFEYFSETQRNKGNFPGRFSGRQFSNSRSEMNVSTLELGDSALYLCASSFGRGGNSPLHFGNGTRLTVT.

This clonotype was counted only a few times. This chain uses TRBV7-8 with TRBJ2-5; no clear D. The CDR3 has 12 amino acids. Per the germline V gene, CDR1 is SGHVS and CDR2 is FQNEAQ. Trimming left V 0 bases short and J 10 bases short, with 9 bases between. CDR3 residues: CASSLANLIQYF. For the CDR3, the DNA is TGTGCCAGCAGCTTAGCGAACTTGATCCAGTACTTC.

Many counts were recorded for this clonotype. The rearrangement links TRBV7-6 to TRBJ2-7; the match to TRBD2 covers 10 bases. CDR3 length: 15 amino acids. CDR1 SGHVS and CDR2 FNYEAQ come from the germline V gene. V dropped 0 bases and J dropped 3; count of bases not matched to a gene: 2. The CDR3 protein is CASSLAGLANYEQYF. DNA of the CDR3: TGTGCCAGCAGCTTAGCGGGACTAGCGAACTACGAGCAGTACTTC.

This rearrangement joins TRBV20-1 to TRBJ2-1; 10 positions agree with TRBD1. Germline V gene lookup returns CDR1 DFQATT and CDR2 SNEGSKA (reference sequence). This CDR3 has 16 residues. V was pared by 5 bases and J by 8 bases, with 15 bases of the junction left unmatched. DNA for the CDR3: TGCAGTGCTCGCCAATTGTATGACAGGGGGCGGCATGAGCAGTTCTTC. Its protein is CSARQLYDRGRHEQFF.

This clonotype showed up just a few times. The chain carries TRBV6-5 and TRBJ2-4, with 8 bases lining up with TRBD1. With the DNA end fitting TRBJ2-7 better, the J assignment may be wrong. CDR3 length: 15 amino acids. Germline loops: CDR1 MNHEY, CDR2 SVGAGI. Written as DNA, the CDR3 is TGTGCCAGCAGTTACGGGGGACAGGATTCCTACGAGCAGTACTTC. Translating gives CASSYGGQDSYEQYF.